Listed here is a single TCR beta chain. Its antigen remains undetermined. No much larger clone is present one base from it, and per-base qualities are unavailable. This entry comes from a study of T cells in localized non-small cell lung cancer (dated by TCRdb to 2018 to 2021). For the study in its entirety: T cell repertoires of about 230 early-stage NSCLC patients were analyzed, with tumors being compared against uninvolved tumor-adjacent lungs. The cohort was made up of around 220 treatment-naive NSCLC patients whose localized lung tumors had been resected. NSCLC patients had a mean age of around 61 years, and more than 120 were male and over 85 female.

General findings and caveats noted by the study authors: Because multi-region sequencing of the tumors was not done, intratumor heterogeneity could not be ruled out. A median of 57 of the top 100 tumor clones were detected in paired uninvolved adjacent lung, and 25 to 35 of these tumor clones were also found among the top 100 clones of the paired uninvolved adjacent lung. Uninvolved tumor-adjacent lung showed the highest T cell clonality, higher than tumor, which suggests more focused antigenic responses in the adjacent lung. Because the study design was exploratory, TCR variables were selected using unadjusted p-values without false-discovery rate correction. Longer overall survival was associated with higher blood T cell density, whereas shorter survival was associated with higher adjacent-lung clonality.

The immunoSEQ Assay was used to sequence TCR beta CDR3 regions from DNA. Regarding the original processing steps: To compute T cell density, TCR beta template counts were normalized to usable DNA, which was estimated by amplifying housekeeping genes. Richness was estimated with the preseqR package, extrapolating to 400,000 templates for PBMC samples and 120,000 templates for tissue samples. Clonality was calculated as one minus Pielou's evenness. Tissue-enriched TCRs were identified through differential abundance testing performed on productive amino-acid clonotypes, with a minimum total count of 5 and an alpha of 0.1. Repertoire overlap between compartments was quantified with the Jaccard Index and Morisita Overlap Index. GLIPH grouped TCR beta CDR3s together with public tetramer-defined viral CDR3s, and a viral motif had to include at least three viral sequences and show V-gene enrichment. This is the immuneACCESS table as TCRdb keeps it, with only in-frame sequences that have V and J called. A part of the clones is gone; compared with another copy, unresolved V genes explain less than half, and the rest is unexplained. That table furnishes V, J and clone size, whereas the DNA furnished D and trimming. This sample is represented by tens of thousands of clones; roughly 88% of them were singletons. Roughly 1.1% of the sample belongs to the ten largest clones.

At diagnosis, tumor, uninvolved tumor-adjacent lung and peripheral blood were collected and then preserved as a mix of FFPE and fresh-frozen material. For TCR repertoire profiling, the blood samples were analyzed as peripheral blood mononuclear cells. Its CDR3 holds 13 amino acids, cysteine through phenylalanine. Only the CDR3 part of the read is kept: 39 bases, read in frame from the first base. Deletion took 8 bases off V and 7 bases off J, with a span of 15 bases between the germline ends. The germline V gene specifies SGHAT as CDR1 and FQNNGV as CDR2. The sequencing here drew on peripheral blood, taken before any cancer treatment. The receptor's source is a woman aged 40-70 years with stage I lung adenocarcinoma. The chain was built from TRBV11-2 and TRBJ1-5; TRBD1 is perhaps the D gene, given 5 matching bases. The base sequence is TGTGCCAGCTCCCGAACTAGGGGACAGCCCCAGCATTTT. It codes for CASSRTRGQPQHF.